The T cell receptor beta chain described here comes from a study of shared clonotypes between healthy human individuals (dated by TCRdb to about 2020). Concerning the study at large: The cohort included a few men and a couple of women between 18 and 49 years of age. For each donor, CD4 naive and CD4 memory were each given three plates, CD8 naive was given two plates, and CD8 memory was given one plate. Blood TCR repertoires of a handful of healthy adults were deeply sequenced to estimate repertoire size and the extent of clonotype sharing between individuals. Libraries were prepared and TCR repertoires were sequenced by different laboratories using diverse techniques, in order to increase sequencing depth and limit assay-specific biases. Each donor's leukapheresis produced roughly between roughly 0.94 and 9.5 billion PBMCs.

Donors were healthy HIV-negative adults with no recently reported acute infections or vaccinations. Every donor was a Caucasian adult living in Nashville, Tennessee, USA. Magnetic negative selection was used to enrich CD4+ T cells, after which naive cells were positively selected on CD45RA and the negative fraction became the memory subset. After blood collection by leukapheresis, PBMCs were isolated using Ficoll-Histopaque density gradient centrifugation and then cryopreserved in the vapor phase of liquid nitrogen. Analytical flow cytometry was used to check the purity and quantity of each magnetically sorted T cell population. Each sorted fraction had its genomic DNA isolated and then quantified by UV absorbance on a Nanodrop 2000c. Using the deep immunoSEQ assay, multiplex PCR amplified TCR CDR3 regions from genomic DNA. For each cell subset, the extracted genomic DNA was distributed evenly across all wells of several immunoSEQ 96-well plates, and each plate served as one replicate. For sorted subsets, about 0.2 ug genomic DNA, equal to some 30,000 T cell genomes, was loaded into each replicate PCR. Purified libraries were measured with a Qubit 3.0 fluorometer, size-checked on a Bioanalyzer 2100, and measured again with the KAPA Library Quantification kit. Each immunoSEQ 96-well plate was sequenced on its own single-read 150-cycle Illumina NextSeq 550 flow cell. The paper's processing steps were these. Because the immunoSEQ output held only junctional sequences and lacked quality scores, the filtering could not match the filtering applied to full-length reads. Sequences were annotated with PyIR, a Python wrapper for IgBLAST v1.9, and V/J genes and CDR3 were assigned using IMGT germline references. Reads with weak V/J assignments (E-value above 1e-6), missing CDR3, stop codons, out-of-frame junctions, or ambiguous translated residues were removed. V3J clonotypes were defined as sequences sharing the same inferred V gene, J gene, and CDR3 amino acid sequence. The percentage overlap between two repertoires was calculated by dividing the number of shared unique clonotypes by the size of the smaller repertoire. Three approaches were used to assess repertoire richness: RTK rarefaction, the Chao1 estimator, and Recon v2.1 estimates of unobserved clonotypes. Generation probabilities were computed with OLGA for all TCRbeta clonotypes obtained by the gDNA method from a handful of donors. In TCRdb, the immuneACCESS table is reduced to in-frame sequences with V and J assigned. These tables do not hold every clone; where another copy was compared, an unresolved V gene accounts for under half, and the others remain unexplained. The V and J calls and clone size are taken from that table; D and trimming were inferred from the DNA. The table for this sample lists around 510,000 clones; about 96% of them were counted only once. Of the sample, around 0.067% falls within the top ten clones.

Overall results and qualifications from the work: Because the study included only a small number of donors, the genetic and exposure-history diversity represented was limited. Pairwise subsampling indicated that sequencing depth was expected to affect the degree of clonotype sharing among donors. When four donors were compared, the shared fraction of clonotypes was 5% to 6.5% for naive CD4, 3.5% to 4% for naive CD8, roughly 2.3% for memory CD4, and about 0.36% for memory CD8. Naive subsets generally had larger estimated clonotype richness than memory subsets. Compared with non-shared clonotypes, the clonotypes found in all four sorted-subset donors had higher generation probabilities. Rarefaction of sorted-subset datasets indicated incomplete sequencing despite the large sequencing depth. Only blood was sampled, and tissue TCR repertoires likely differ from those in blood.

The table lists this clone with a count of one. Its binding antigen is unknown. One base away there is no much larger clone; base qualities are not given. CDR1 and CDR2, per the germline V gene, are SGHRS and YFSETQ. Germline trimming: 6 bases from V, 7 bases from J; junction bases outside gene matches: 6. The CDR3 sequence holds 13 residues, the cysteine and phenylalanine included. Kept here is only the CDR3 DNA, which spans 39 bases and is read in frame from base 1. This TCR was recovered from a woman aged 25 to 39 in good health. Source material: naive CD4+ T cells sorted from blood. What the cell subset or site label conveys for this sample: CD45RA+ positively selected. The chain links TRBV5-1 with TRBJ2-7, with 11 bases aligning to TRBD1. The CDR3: CASKGQGVGEQYF. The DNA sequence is TGCGCCAGCAAGGGACAGGGGGTGGGTGAGCAGTACTTC.